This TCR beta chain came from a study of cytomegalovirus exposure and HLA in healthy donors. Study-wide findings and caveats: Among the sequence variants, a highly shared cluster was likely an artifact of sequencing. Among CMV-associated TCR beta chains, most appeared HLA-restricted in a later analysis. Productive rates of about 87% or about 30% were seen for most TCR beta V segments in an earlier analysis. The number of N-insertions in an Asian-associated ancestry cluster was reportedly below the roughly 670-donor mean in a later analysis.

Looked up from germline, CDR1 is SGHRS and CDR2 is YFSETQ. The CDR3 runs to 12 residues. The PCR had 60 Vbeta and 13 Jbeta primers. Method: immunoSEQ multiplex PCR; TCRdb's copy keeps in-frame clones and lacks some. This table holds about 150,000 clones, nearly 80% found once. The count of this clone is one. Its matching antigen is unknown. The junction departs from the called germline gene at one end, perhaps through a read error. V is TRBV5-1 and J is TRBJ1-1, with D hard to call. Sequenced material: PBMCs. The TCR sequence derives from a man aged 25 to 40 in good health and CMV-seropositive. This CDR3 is CAGSLASTEAFF. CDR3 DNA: TGCGCCGGCAGCTTGGCCAGCACTGAAGCTTTCTTT.